What follows is one T cell receptor beta chain and its context. The table came from immunoSEQ multiplex PCR; TCRdb's copy has only in-frame clones and leaves some out. Of about 120,000 clones listed, more than 70% were seen once; the top ten hold around 2.5%. The data originate from a study of control samples from healthy donors and cancer patients. CDR3 length: 12 residues. In germline, CDR1 is MNHNY, CDR2 SVGAGI (reference sequence). The V gene lost 6 bases and the J gene lost 6 bases, with 11 bases spanning the gap. The gene calls are TRBV6-6 and TRBJ1-2, with D perhaps matching TRBD1 (6 bases). The receptor comes from an older woman in good health. The sequenced sample consisted of blood. The CDR3 is CASRHRDDGYTF. In DNA, the CDR3 is TGTGCCAGCAGACACAGGGATGATGGCTACACCTTC.